This T cell receptor (beta chain) was sequenced in a study of blood T cell repertoires in COVID-19. The CDR3 sequence is 16 residues long. Trimming removed 7 bases from V and 3 bases from J, with 20 bases in between. The germline gives CDR1 MDHEN, CDR2 SYDVKM. Original methodology: Cell counts per sample came from amplifying reference gene primers. Here immunoSEQ multiplex PCR was the method, and the copy in TCRdb shows in-frame clones only, minus some. That table supplies the V and J calls and clone size; D and trimming were determined from the DNA. The table includes hundreds of thousands of clones, less than 90% detected once.

The chain carries TRBV28 and TRBJ2-3; a possible D gene is TRBD2 (6 bases). The source of this sequence is a man between 35 and 55 years old with acute or convalescent COVID-19. The sample taken for sequencing was peripheral blood. CDR3 region: CASTLAPGTSTDTQYF. CDR3 in DNA: TGTGCCAGCACCTTAGCCCCCGGGACTTCTACAGATACGCAGTATTTT. Combining the CDR3 with reference TRBV28 and TRBJ2-3 gives the whole variable domain DVKVTQSSRYLVKRTGEKVFLECVQDMDHENMFWYRQDPGLGLRLIYFSYDVKMKEKGDIPEGYSVSREKKERFSLILESASTNQTSMYLCASTLAPGTSTDTQYFGPGTRLTVL.